The T cell receptor (beta chain) under discussion was sequenced for a study of radiotherapy plus CTLA-4 blockade in lung cancer. Study-wide background: Overall, around 19% of patients showed an objective response, while approximately 30% attained disease control.

This table comes from immunoSEQ multiplex PCR, and its TCRdb copy is limited to in-frame clones, with some not included. The data show 45,000 or so clones, 73% seen once. Germline V gene sequence: CDR1 SGHDT, CDR2 YYEEEE. Trimming cost V 5 bases and J 5 bases; bases outside gene matches: 6. The CDR3 is 15 amino acids. The chain recombines TRBV5-6 with TRBJ2-2; TRBD1 matches 10 bases. The sequence came from a human donor with non-small cell lung cancer who had a complete response to radiotherapy plus ipilimumab. The specimen comprised peripheral blood, sampled from a patient treated with radiotherapy plus ipilimumab. The DNA for the CDR3 is TGTGCCAGCAGTCGACAGGGGGCAGGGACCGGGGAGCTGTTTTTT. It codes for CASSRQGAGTGELFF.